This entry lists 21 T cell receptor beta chains sequenced from one sample in a study of cytomegalovirus exposure and HLA in healthy donors. Both 60 Vbeta primers and 13 Jbeta primers went into the PCR. Libraries were prepared by immunoSEQ multiplex PCR; TCRdb keeps only in-frame clonotypes and omits some of them. The sample holds 210,000 or so clones, 70% to 85% seen once. Sequenced sample: PBMCs. Receptor source: a woman aged 55 to 70 in good health and CMV-seropositive.

This clone was counted a few times. The CDR3 DNA sequence: TGTGCCAGCAGTTTTCTTACTAGCACAGATACGCAGTATTTT. It codes for CASSFLTSTDTQYF. V gene TRBV27 combines with J gene TRBJ2-3; no firm D call. Germline CDR1 MNHEY, CDR2 SMNVEV (reference sequence). The V end lost 3 bases, the J end lost 0 bases, and 7 bases lay between the germline ends. The CDR3 totals 14 residues.

A single count supports this clone. This chain connects TRBV27 to TRBJ2-5; TRBD1 aligns across 7 bases. The germline gives CDR1 MNHEY, CDR2 SMNVEV (reference sequence). V was clipped by 5 bases and J by 4 bases; unmatched bases: 4. The CDR3 extends over 13 amino acids. As DNA, the CDR3 is TGTGCCAGCAGTCCTTGGACAGGAGAGACCCAGTACTTC. Translation: CASSPWTGETQYF.

This chain joins TRBV10-2 and TRBJ1-1; D is perhaps TRBD1 (5 bases). The CDR3 sequence is 14 residues long. Trimming took 4 bases from V and 1 from J, leaving 10 bases between them. The germline CDR1 and CDR2 sequences are WSHSY and SAAADI. The CDR3 loop reads CASSVGGPNTEAFF. In nucleotides, the CDR3 is TGCGCCAGCAGTGTGGGGGGACCGAACACTGAAGCTTTCTTT.

Notes on this clone: Other nucleotide sequences in the sample specify the same CDR3. The chain uses TRBV5-1 and TRBJ1-5; D is perhaps TRBD1 (5 bases). This CDR3 region has 13 residues. Trimming cost V 4 bases and J 2 bases, with 7 bases left between them. CDR1 is SGHRS, CDR2 YFSETQ, per germline. The CDR3 nucleotides read TGCGCCAGCAGCCCGGGGGGCAATCAGCCCCAGCATTTT. Amino acids: CASSPGGNQPQHF.

The chain uses TRBV7-9 and TRBJ2-6, with a weak D call TRBD2 (6 bases). Germline values: CDR1 SEHNR, CDR2 FQNEAQ (reference sequence). V was shortened by 6 bases and J by 4 bases, with 7 bases between the two germline ends. This CDR3 comprises 13 residues. The CDR3 spells CASRGGGANVLTF. As DNA, the CDR3 is TGTGCCAGCAGGGGAGGAGGGGCCAACGTCCTGACTTTC.

This clone has just a few counts. This rearrangement joins TRBV28 to TRBJ1-6; 7 nucleotides line up with TRBD1. This CDR3 region has 14 residues. The trim removed 4 bases at V and 9 bases at J, leaving 6 bases unmatched. Germline assignment: CDR1 MDHEN and CDR2 SYDVKM. The CDR3 reads CASSSTGRSSPLHF. The CDR3 bases are TGTGCCAGCAGTTCGACAGGGAGGAGTTCACCCCTCCACTTT.

A word on this clone: The junction departs from germline at one end; a sequencing error may be responsible. The genes are TRBV7-9 and TRBJ2-2; the match to TRBD1 covers 7 bases. Germline V lookup: CDR1 SEHNR, CDR2 FQNEAQ (reference sequence). The CDR3 sequence is 14 residues long. Here the CDR3 reads CSSSSWTGTGELFF. CDR3 bases: TGTTCCAGCAGCTCCTGGACAGGCACCGGGGAGCTGTTTTTT. The whole variable domain, filled in from reference TRBV7-9 and TRBJ2-2, reads DTGVSQNPRHKITKRGQNVTFRCDPISEHNRLYWYRQTLGQGPEFLTYFQNEAQLEKSRLLSDRFSAERPKGSFSTLEIQRTEQGDSAMYLCSSSSWTGTGELFFGEGSRLTVL.

The rearrangement joins TRBV28 to TRBJ1-2; TRBD1 agrees at 11 bases. The ends lost 1 base at V and 7 bases at J; junction bases unmatched: 11. CDR1 and CDR2 (germline): MDHEN, SYDVKM. The CDR3 runs to 17 residues. The CDR3 loop reads CASSLFREDRGHRGYTF. CDR3 nucleotides: TGTGCCAGCAGTTTATTTCGGGAGGACAGGGGGCATCGTGGCTACACCTTC.

This chain links TRBV5-1 with TRBJ1-4, with D unclear. Trimming stripped 5 bases from V and 3 bases from J, with 11 bases between. This CDR3 region has 14 residues. Per the germline V gene, CDR1 is SGHRS and CDR2 is YFSETQ. The CDR3: CASRESGSNEKLFF. DNA of the CDR3: TGCGCCAGCAGAGAGAGCGGTTCTAATGAAAAACTGTTTTTT.

V usage is TRBV27 and J usage is TRBJ1-2, with 7 bases lining up with TRBD1. The germline CDR1 and CDR2 sequences are MNHEY and SMNVEV (reference sequence). V lost 2 bases, J lost 1 base, and 4 bases stayed unmatched. The CDR3 loop spans 15 amino acids. This chain's CDR3 is CASSLRPGGNYGYTF. DNA for the CDR3: TGTGCCAGCAGTTTAAGGCCAGGGGGTAACTATGGCTACACCTTC.

This chain uses TRBV5-1 with TRBJ2-1; TRBD2 agrees at 16 bases. From germline, CDR1 is SGHRS and CDR2 YFSETQ. The junction had 7 bases not matched to a gene; V was cut back by 4 bases and J by 15 bases. The CDR3 runs to 14 residues. CDR3: CASSQGLAGGTMFF. Written as DNA, the CDR3 is TGCGCCAGCAGCCAGGGACTAGCGGGGGGGACAATGTTCTTC.

The chain is built from TRBV13 and TRBJ2-5; 8 nucleotides agree with TRBD2. TRBJ2-7 matches the DNA end more closely, so the J call is doubtful. This CDR3 has 17 residues. CDR1 is PRHDT and CDR2 is FYEKMQ in the germline V gene (reference sequence). The CDR3 reads CASSLKLAVEREHEQYF. CDR3 DNA sequence: TGTGCCAGCAGCTTAAAACTCGCCGTGGAGCGGGAGCACGAGCAGTACTTC.

The table lists this clone with a few counts. V usage is TRBV5-1 and J usage is TRBJ2-7, with D possibly TRBD2 on 6 matching bases. Germline assignment: CDR1 SGHRS and CDR2 YFSETQ. V shed 4 bases and J shed 5 bases, with 22 bases lying between them. The CDR3 is 16 amino acids. Here the CDR3 DNA reads TGCGCCAGCAGCCAGCGGACTAATCGTCTCATCGACGAGCAGTACTTC. It encodes CASSQRTNRLIDEQYF.

The rearrangement joins TRBV7-9 to TRBJ2-6, with D unclear. Trimming shortened V by 5 bases and J by 5 bases, and 7 bases separated the two germline ends. The CDR3 consists of 13 residues. CDR1 is SEHNR, CDR2 FQNEAQ, per germline (reference sequence). The CDR3 loop is CASSPGWANVLTF. The CDR3 bases are TGTGCCAGCAGCCCGGGTTGGGCCAACGTCCTGACTTTC.

The chain uses TRBV30 and TRBJ1-5; the D is unclear. CDR1 and CDR2 from the germline V gene are GTSNPN and SVGIG (reference sequence). The CDR3 sequence is 15 residues long. Trimming stripped 4 bases from V and 5 bases from J, with 18 bases between. The CDR3 loop is CAWTTPGLSDQPQHF. CDR3 bases: TGTGCCTGGACCACCCCAGGCTTATCGGATCAGCCCCAGCATTTT.

The rearrangement uses TRBV25-1 and TRBJ1-2; TRBD1 matches at 8 bases. The ends lost 7 bases at V and 7 bases at J; junction bases unmatched: 14. From germline, CDR1 is MGHDK and CDR2 SYGVNS. The CDR3 loop spans 15 amino acids. CDR3: CASTATGAPGGGYTF. As DNA, the CDR3 is TGTGCCAGCACGGCGACAGGGGCACCGGGTGGTGGCTACACCTTC.

The V and J genes are TRBV5-6 and TRBJ1-6; D remains unclear. The ends were cut back, 3 bases at V and 13 bases at J, with 20 bases in the middle. The germline CDR1 and CDR2 sequences are SGHDT and YYEEEE. CDR3 length: 15 amino acids. The CDR3 coding sequence is TGTGCCAGCAGCTCGGGGTCCTTGGGGTGGAAGCCCCTCCACTTT. Protein: CASSSGSLGWKPLHF. Complete variable domain (other parts from reference TRBV5-6 and TRBJ1-6): DAGVTQSPTHLIKTRGQQVTLRCSPKSGHDTVSWYQQALGQGPQFIFQYYEEEERQRGNFPDRFSGHQFPNYSSELNVNALLLGDSALYLCASSSGSLGWKPLHFGNGTRLTVT.

The chain uses TRBV5-1 and TRBJ2-7; perhaps TRBD1 as D (5 bases). The CDR3 loop spans 12 amino acids. V lost 4 bases to trimming and J lost 4 bases, with 9 bases between them. Germline-derived CDR1 and CDR2 are SGHRS and YFSETQ. The CDR3 region is CASSETAYEQYF. The CDR3 DNA sequence: TGCGCCAGCAGCGAGACAGCGTACGAGCAGTACTTC.

This sequence joins TRBV13 and TRBJ2-1; tentative D call: TRBD2 (6 bases). The germline CDR1 and CDR2 sequences are PRHDT and FYEKMQ (reference sequence). V lost 4 bases to trimming and J lost 10 bases, with 14 bases between them. This CDR3 has 13 amino acids. The CDR3 region is CASSSRLVIEQFF. For the CDR3, the DNA is TGTGCCAGCAGCTCGAGACTAGTCATCGAGCAGTTCTTC.

The chain uses TRBV6-4 and TRBJ2-1; 9 bases are a match to TRBD2. This CDR3 region has 15 residues. CDR1 and CDR2 (germline): MRHNA, SNTAGT. The ends lost 5 bases at V and 4 bases at J; junction bases unmatched: 6. The CDR3 is CASSLPSGEYNEQFF. The CDR3 DNA reads as TGTGCCAGCAGTCTCCCTAGCGGGGAATACAATGAGCAGTTCTTC.

This clone was detected only a few times. The chain is built from TRBV27 and TRBJ2-5; 11 bases are shared with TRBD1. CDR3 size: 15 residues. Germline V gene data show CDR1 as MNHEY and CDR2 as SMNVEV (reference sequence). The V segment lost 5 bases and the J segment 4 bases; nucleotides outside the gene matches: 6. In DNA, the CDR3 is TGTGCCAGCAGTGCAGGGGACAGGGGGTCAGAGACCCAGTACTTC. Protein product: CASSAGDRGSETQYF.